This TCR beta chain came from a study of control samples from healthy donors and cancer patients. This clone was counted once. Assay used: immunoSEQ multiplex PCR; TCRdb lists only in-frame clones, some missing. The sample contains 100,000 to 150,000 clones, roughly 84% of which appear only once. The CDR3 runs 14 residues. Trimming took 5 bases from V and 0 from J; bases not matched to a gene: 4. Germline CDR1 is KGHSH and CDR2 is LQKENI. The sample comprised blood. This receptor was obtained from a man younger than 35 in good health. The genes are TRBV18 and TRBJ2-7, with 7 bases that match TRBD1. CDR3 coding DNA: TGTGCCAGCTCATTAGACAGGGCCTCCTACGAGCAGTACTTC. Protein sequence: CASSLDRASYEQYF.